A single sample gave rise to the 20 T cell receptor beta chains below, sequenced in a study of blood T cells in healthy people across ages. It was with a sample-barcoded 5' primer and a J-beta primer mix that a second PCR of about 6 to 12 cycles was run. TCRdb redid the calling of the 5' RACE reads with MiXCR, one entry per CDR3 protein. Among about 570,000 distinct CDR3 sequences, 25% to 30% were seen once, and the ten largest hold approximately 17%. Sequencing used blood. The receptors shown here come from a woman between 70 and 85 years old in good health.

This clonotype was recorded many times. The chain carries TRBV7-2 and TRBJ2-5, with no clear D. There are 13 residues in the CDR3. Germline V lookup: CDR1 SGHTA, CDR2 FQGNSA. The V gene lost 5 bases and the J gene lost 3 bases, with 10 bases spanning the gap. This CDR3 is CASSPRLKETQYF. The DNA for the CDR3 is TGTGCCAGCAGCCCCCGATTGAAAGAGACCCAGTACTTC. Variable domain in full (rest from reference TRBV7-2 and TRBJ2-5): GAGVSQSPSNKVTEKGKDVELRCDPISGHTALYWYRQSLGQGLEFLIYFQGNSAPDKSGLPSDRFSAERTGGSVSTLTIQRTQQEDSAVYLCASSPRLKETQYFGPGTRLLVL.

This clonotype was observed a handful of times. CDR3 sequence reads: CASRQEITSPLHF. In DNA form, the CDR3 reads TGTGCCAGCAGACAGGAGATCACTTCACCCCTCCACTTT. This chain connects TRBV2 to TRBJ1-6, with D possibly being TRBD1 (5 bases). The CDR3 contains 13 residues. In germline, CDR1 is SNHLY, CDR2 FYNNEI. V lost 6 bases to trimming and J lost 9 bases, with 12 bases between them.

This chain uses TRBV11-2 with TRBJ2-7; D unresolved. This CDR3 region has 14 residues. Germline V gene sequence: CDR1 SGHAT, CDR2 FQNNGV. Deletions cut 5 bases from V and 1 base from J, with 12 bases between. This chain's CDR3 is CASSLAHISYEQYF. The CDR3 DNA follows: TGTGCCAGCAGCCTGGCCCACATATCCTACGAGCAGTACTTC.

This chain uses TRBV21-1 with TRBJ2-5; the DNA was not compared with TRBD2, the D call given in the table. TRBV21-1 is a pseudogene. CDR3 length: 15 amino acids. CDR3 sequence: CASSKTSGPQETQYF. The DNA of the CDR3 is TGTGCCAGCAGCAAGACGAGCGGACCTCAAGAGACCCAGTACTTC.

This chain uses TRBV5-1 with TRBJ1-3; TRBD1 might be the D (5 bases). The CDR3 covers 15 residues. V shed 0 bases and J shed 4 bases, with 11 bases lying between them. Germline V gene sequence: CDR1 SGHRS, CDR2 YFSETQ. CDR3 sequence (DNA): TGCGCCAGCAGCTTGGAAGGGGTTTCAGGAAACACCATATATTTT. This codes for CASSLEGVSGNTIYF.

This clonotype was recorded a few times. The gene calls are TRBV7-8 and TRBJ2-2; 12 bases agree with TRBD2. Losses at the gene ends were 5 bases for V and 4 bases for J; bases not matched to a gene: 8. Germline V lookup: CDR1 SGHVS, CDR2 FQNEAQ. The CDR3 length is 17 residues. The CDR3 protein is CASSPTTSGGLTGELFF. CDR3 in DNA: TGTGCCAGCAGCCCAACTACTAGCGGGGGGCTCACCGGGGAGCTGTTTTTT.

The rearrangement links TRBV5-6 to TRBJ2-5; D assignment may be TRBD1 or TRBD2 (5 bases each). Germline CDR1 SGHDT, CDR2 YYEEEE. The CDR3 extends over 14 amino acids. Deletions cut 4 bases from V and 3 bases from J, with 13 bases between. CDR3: CASSPGAAEETQYF. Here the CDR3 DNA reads TGTGCCAGCAGCCCCGGGGCAGCGGAAGAGACCCAGTACTTC.

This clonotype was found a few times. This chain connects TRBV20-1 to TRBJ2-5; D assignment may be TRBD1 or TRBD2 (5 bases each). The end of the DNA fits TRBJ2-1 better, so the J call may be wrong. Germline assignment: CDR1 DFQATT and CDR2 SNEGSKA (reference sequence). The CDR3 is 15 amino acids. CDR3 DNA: TGCAGTGCGAACCACCCGGGACGTCTTAACAATGAGCAGTTCTTC. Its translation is CSANHPGRLNNEQFF.

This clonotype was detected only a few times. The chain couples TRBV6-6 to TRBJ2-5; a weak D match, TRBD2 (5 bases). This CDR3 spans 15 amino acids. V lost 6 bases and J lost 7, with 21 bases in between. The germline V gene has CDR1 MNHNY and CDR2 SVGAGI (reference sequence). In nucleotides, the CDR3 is TGTGCCAGCAGCCTCCCCGGACTCCAGTCGGGGACCCAGTACTTC. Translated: CASSLPGLQSGTQYF.

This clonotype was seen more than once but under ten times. Here the CDR3 reads CSARGSQYAEAFF. CDR3 bases: TGCAGTGCTAGAGGTTCGCAGTACGCTGAAGCTTTCTTT. The rearrangement links TRBV20-1 to TRBJ1-1; D unclear. This CDR3 spans 13 amino acids. The germline V gene has CDR1 DFQATT and CDR2 SNEGSKA (reference sequence). V shed 1 base and J shed 6 bases, with 12 bases lying between them.

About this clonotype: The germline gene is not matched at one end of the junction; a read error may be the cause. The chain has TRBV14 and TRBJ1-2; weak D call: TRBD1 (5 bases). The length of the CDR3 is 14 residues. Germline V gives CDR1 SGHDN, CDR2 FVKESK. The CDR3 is CACSRESGYYGYTF. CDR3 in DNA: TGTGCCTGCAGCCGGGAGTCAGGGTACTATGGCTACACCTTC.

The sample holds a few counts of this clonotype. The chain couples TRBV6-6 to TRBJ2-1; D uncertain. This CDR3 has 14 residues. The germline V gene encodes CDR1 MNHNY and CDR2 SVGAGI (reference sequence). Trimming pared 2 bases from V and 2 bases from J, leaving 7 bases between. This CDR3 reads CASSYGEPYNEQFF. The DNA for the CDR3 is TGTGCCAGCAGTTACGGGGAACCCTACAATGAGCAGTTCTTC.

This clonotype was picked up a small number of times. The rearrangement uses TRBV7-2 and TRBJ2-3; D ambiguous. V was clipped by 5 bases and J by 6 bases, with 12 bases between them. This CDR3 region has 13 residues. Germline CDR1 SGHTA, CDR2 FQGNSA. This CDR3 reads CASSPLGRDTQYF. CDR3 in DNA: TGTGCCAGCAGCCCCCTCGGACGCGATACGCAGTATTTT.

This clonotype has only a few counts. The CDR3 bases are TGTGCCAGCAGCGGGGACAGCCATGAGCAGTTCTTC. Protein product: CASSGDSHEQFF. V usage is TRBV7-9 and J usage is TRBJ2-1, with TRBD1 identical over 7 bases. The CDR3 length is 12 residues. The V gene end was trimmed by 5 bases and the J gene end by 8 bases; junction bases not matched to a gene: 3. From germline, CDR1 is SEHNR and CDR2 FQNEAQ (reference sequence).

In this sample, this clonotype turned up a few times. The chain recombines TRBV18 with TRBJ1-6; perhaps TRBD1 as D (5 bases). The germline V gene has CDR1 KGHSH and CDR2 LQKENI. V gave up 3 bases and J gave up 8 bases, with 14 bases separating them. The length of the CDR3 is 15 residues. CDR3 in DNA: TGTGCCAGCTCACCGGGGACGGCTGGGGATTCACCCCTCCACTTT. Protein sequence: CASSPGTAGDSPLHF.

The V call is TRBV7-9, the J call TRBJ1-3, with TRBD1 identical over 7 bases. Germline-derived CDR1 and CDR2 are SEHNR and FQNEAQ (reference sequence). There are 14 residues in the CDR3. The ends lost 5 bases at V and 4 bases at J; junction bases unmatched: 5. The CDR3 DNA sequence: TGTGCCAGCAGCCCCGGGACAGAGGGAAACACCATATATTTT. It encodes CASSPGTEGNTIYF.

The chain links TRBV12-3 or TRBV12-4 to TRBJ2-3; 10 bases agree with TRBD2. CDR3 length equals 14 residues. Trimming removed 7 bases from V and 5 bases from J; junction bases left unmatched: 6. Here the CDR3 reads CASIQRGGRDTQYF. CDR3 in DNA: TGTGCCAGCATCCAGCGGGGGGGCAGAGATACGCAGTATTTT.

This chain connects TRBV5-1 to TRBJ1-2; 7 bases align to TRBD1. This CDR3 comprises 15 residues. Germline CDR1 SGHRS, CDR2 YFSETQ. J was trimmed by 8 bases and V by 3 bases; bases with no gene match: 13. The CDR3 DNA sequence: TGCGCCAGCAGCTCTAAGAGGGACAGAAGGGACGGCTACACCTTC. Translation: CASSSKRDRRDGYTF.

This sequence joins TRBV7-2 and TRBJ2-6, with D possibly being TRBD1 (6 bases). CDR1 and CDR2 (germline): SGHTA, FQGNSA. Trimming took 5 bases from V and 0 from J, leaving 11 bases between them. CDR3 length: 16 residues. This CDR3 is CASSPRGYSGANVLTF. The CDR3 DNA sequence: TGTGCCAGCAGCCCCAGGGGCTACTCTGGGGCCAACGTCCTGACTTTC. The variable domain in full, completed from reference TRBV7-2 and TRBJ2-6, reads GAGVSQSPSNKVTEKGKDVELRCDPISGHTALYWYRQSLGQGLEFLIYFQGNSAPDKSGLPSDRFSAERTGGSVSTLTIQRTQQEDSAVYLCASSPRGYSGANVLTFGAGSRLTVL.

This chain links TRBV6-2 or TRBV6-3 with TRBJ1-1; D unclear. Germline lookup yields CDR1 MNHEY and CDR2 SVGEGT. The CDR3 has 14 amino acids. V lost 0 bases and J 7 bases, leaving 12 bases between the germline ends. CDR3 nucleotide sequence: TGTGCCAGCAGTTACTCGGTTGTAGGGCGTGAAGCTTTCTTT. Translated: CASSYSVVGREAFF.